One sample yielded the 24 T cell receptor beta chains listed below, sequenced in a study of cytomegalovirus exposure and HLA in healthy donors. The PCR made use of 60 Vbeta and 13 Jbeta primers. TCRdb's copy holds only in-frame clones and misses some; the assay was immunoSEQ multiplex PCR. The table includes tens of thousands of clones, 72% detected once. The material sequenced was PBMCs. These receptors came from a woman aged 40 to 49 in good health and CMV-seropositive.

The chain uses TRBV7-9 and TRBJ1-2, with D maybe TRBD1 (6 bases). CDR1 and CDR2 (germline): SEHNR, FQNEAQ (reference sequence). The CDR3 covers 14 residues. Trimming removed 5 bases at V and 4 bases at J, with 14 bases between. CDR3 loop: CASSPRTASYGYTF. The CDR3 DNA follows: TGTGCCAGCAGCCCACGGACAGCGTCCTATGGCTACACCTTC.

This clone was found a few times. V gene TRBV6-5 combines with J gene TRBJ1-5; 7 bases are a match to TRBD1. Germline lookup yields CDR1 MNHEY and CDR2 SVGAGI. V dropped 5 bases and J dropped 4; count of bases not matched to a gene: 2. The CDR3 has 13 residues. The CDR3, as DNA: TGTGCCAGCAGTGGGACAGCGAATCAGCCCCAGCATTTT. Translated: CASSGTANQPQHF.

The chain carries TRBV4-1 and TRBJ1-1; maybe TRBD1 (5 bases). The CDR3 has 14 residues. Germline assignment: CDR1 MGHRA and CDR2 YSYEKL. V lost 6 bases and J 2 bases, leaving 13 bases between the germline ends. The CDR3 DNA sequence: TGCGCCAGCAGTCGTACCGGGGGAAACACTGAAGCTTTCTTT. Translation gives CASSRTGGNTEAFF.

The V call is TRBV2, the J call TRBJ1-6; 9 bases line up with TRBD1. Unmatched junction bases numbered 7, after V lost 6 bases and J lost 10 bases. Germline assignment: CDR1 SNHLY and CDR2 FYNNEI. This CDR3 region has 14 residues. CDR3 DNA sequence: TGTGCCAGCAGCTCCCGGGACAGGGCCTCACCCCTCCACTTT. Protein product: CASSSRDRASPLHF. The whole variable domain, remainder taken from reference TRBV2 and TRBJ1-6, is EPEVTQTPSHQVTQMGQEVILRCVPISNHLYFYWYRQILGQKVEFLVSFYNNEISEKSEIFDDQFSVERPDGSNFTLKIRSTKLEDSAMYFCASSSRDRASPLHFGNGTRLTVT.

J is TRBJ2-3 and V is TRBV5-1, with 9 bases aligning to TRBD2. CDR3 length: 15 amino acids. Germline-derived CDR1 and CDR2 are SGHRS and YFSETQ. V lost 0 bases to trimming and J lost 7 bases; unmatched junction nucleotides: 6. CDR3 in DNA: TGCGCCAGCAGCTTGGATGGTAGCGGGGGAAATACGCAGTATTTT. It encodes CASSLDGSGGNTQYF.

V is TRBV6-1 and J is TRBJ2-7; 8 bases line up with TRBD1. From germline, CDR1 is MNHNS and CDR2 SASEGT. This CDR3 contains 15 residues. V was pared by 0 bases and J by 3 bases, with 4 bases of the junction left unmatched. CDR3 sequence (DNA): TGTGCCAGCAGTGAAGCAACAGGGGGAAACTACGAGCAGTACTTC. Its protein is CASSEATGGNYEQYF.

The chain couples TRBV6-1 to TRBJ1-3; the match to TRBD1 covers 8 bases. This CDR3 has 15 amino acids. In germline, CDR1 is MNHNS, CDR2 SASEGT. V dropped 5 bases and J dropped 1; count of bases not matched to a gene: 4. The CDR3 spells CASSLDRESGNTIYF. CDR3 sequence (DNA): TGTGCCAGCAGTTTGGACAGGGAGTCTGGAAACACCATATATTTT.

The table lists this clone with a count of one. This chain joins TRBV6-5 and TRBJ1-1; D unresolved. Trimming pared 6 bases from V and 5 bases from J, leaving 13 bases between. There are 13 residues in the CDR3. Germline CDR1 reads MNHEY; CDR2 reads SVGAGI. The CDR3 loop reads CASRIDAGTEAFF. CDR3 nucleotide sequence: TGTGCCAGCAGGATTGACGCGGGGACTGAAGCTTTCTTT.

The genes are TRBV11-2 and TRBJ1-1, with D possibly being TRBD1 (5 bases). The CDR3 spans 14 residues. Germline loops: CDR1 SGHAT, CDR2 FQNNGV. The germline V and J ends were trimmed by 5 bases and 5 bases, with 15 bases remaining between them. The CDR3 region is CASSHYRRWTEAFF. The CDR3 region has the DNA TGTGCCAGCAGCCACTACAGGAGATGGACTGAAGCTTTCTTT.

This clone was seen repeatedly, ten times or more. The V and J genes are TRBV9 and TRBJ2-1, with a weak D call TRBD1 (7 bases). The CDR3 length is 13 residues. Germline V CDR1 and CDR2: SGDLS, YYNGEE. The germline V and J ends were trimmed by 3 bases and 7 bases, with 11 bases remaining between them. The CDR3 reads CASSAAGGNEQFF. The CDR3 region has the DNA TGTGCCAGCAGCGCTGCAGGGGGGAATGAGCAGTTCTTC.

V and J are TRBV30 and TRBJ2-5, with D possibly matching TRBD2 (5 bases). Trimming took 0 bases from V and 5 from J, leaving 7 bases between them. This CDR3 is 12 amino acids long. Per the germline V gene, CDR1 is GTSNPN and CDR2 is SVGIG (reference sequence). The CDR3 region has the DNA TGTGCCTGGAGTGTAGAGCGGGAGACCCAGTACTTC. This sequence encodes CAWSVERETQYF.

By sample fraction, this clone is medium-sized. This rearrangement joins TRBV2 to TRBJ1-5, with 8 bases matching TRBD1. CDR3 size: 15 residues. Losses at the gene ends were 2 bases for V and 4 bases for J; bases not matched to a gene: 4. CDR1 and CDR2 from the germline V gene are SNHLY and FYNNEI. CDR3 residues: CASSELTGDNQPQHF. In DNA, the CDR3 is TGTGCCAGCAGTGAACTGACAGGGGATAATCAGCCCCAGCATTTT.

This rearrangement joins TRBV6-5 to TRBJ2-3; TRBD2 matches at 10 bases. The CDR3 consists of 15 residues. The ends lost 5 bases at V and 5 bases at J; junction bases unmatched: 7. From germline, CDR1 is MNHEY and CDR2 SVGAGI. CDR3: CASSAPSGGVDTQYF. CDR3 DNA sequence: TGTGCCAGCAGTGCCCCTAGCGGGGGTGTAGATACGCAGTATTTT.

This chain links TRBV20-1 with TRBJ1-1; D gene unclear. The germline CDR1 and CDR2 sequences are DFQATT and SNEGSKA (reference sequence). CDR3 length equals 11 residues. The V and J ends lost 8 bases and 2 bases respectively, with 9 bases between them. DNA of the CDR3: TGCAGTCCCAGGATCAACACTGAAGCTTTCTTT. Protein: CSPRINTEAFF.

The chain has TRBV5-8 and TRBJ1-5; no definite D call. CDR3 length: 16 residues. V was shortened by 0 bases and J by 5 bases, with 15 bases between the two germline ends. Germline CDR1 is SGHTS and CDR2 is YDEGEE. The CDR3 is CASSLVANLYYQPQHF. For the CDR3, the DNA is TGTGCCAGCAGCTTGGTAGCCAACCTATACTATCAGCCCCAGCATTTT. The variable domain in full, with the rest retrieved from reference TRBV5-8 and TRBJ1-5, is EAGVTQSPTHLIKTRGQQATLRCSPISGHTSVYWYQQALGLGLQFLLWYDEGEERNRGNFPPRFSGRQFPNYSSELNVNALELEDSALYLCASSLVANLYYQPQHFGDGTRLSIL.

This clone has a single count. This rearrangement joins TRBV7-9 to TRBJ2-3, with TRBD1 matching over 7 bases. The CDR3 has 13 amino acids. With V trimmed by 5 bases and J by 7 bases, 6 bases remained unmatched. Germline V CDR1 and CDR2: SEHNR, FQNEAQ (reference sequence). The CDR3 sequence: CASSTNRGNTQYF. The CDR3 coding sequence is TGTGCCAGCAGCACAAACAGGGGAAATACGCAGTATTTT.

The chain couples TRBV4-2 to TRBJ1-2; D perhaps matches TRBD1 (6 bases). V was cut by 3 bases and J by 2 bases, with 13 bases left in between. The CDR3 has 15 residues. Germline-derived CDR1 and CDR2 are LGHNA and YNFKEQ. The CDR3 sequence is CASSHRQEPNYGYTF. The DNA for the CDR3 is TGTGCCAGCAGCCATCGACAGGAGCCGAACTATGGCTACACCTTC.

This clone appeared a few times. The J gene is TRBJ1-2, the V gene TRBV7-9, with D uncertain. V was clipped by 8 bases and J by 4 bases, with 14 bases between them. Germline V lookup: CDR1 SEHNR, CDR2 FQNEAQ (reference sequence). This CDR3 contains 13 residues. DNA for the CDR3: TGTGCCAGCCACAAAACGGGTGCCTATGGCTACACCTTC. Translated: CASHKTGAYGYTF.

This clone was counted once. The chain couples TRBV7-9 to TRBJ1-2, with a weak D call TRBD1 (5 bases). V lost 1 base, J lost 5 bases, and 11 bases lay in between. From germline, CDR1 is SEHNR and CDR2 FQNEAQ (reference sequence). This CDR3 spans 14 amino acids. CDR3 amino acids: CASSLGGRRYGYTF. DNA of the CDR3: TGTGCCAGCAGCTTAGGGGGGAGGAGATATGGCTACACCTTC.

The chain has TRBV27 and TRBJ1-2; weak D call: TRBD1 (6 bases). This CDR3 has 19 residues. Germline CDR1 is MNHEY and CDR2 is SMNVEV (reference sequence). Trimming pared 1 base from V and 3 bases from J, leaving 24 bases between. CDR3 DNA sequence: TGTGCCAGCAGTTTATTAGGGGGAGCCAGTGGGGTTATGCACTATGGCTACACCTTC. It translates to CASSLLGGASGVMHYGYTF.

In this sample, this clone turned up a few times. The chain couples TRBV6-1 to TRBJ2-2; 11 bases are shared with TRBD2. Germline lookup yields CDR1 MNHNS and CDR2 SASEGT. The CDR3 is 15 residues long. V trimming: 2 bases; J trimming: 6 bases; junction bases outside the gene matches: 2. The CDR3 region has the DNA TGTGCCAGCAGTGAATTTAGCGGGGGGGCCGGGGAGCTGTTTTTT. It yields the protein CASSEFSGGAGELFF.

This chain links TRBV18 with TRBJ1-5; D is ambiguous. Between the trimmed V and J ends, which lost 3 bases and 4 bases, there was a span of 4 bases. Germline CDR1 is KGHSH and CDR2 is LQKENI. The CDR3 is 12 amino acids. The DNA of the CDR3 is TGTGCCAGCTCACCGGAGAATCAGCCCCAGCATTTT. It encodes CASSPENQPQHF.

The V and J genes are TRBV30 and TRBJ1-2; TRBD1 matches 12 bases. The V gene end was trimmed by 2 bases and the J gene end by 8 bases; junction bases not matched to a gene: 6. CDR1 and CDR2 (germline): GTSNPN, SVGIG (reference sequence). This CDR3 spans 14 amino acids. In DNA, the CDR3 is TGTGCCTGGAGTCCGGGACAGGGGGCGGAGGGCTACACCTTC. Translated, it gives CAWSPGQGAEGYTF. The whole variable domain, remainder taken from reference TRBV30 and TRBJ1-2, is SQTIHQWPATLVQPVGSPLSLECTVEGTSNPNLYWYRQAAGRGLQLLFYSVGIGQISSEVPQNLSASRPQDRQFILSSKKLLLSDSGFYLCAWSPGQGAEGYTFGSGTRLTVV.

V and J are TRBV2 and TRBJ2-5, with TRBD2 identical over 10 bases. The CDR3 is made up of 15 amino acids. Germline V gives CDR1 SNHLY, CDR2 FYNNEI. V was clipped by 2 bases and J by 4 bases; unmatched bases: 4. Here the CDR3 reads CASSEKRGGRETQYF. In DNA, the CDR3 is TGTGCCAGCAGTGAAAAGCGGGGGGGCCGAGAGACCCAGTACTTC.